The 5 T cell receptor beta chains listed next were all sequenced from one sample in a study of T cells in Graves' hyperthyroidism and ophthalmopathy. RNA transcripts yielded amplified TCR beta CDR3 regions. A set of HTBI primers served as the primers for a first-round RT-PCR of the TCR CDR3. From the multiplex PCR reads, TCRdb called clonotypes with MiXCR, one entry per CDR3 protein. The profile covers about 400,000 distinct CDR3 sequences, with around 14% appearing a single time and around a third taken by the ten largest. Sequencing used blood. These receptors came from a woman in her 30s with Graves' hyperthyroidism.

In this sample, this clonotype turned up many times. The chain recombines TRBV27 with TRBJ2-2; D gene uncertain. This CDR3 comprises 12 residues. The V gene lost 6 bases and the J gene lost 6 bases, with 8 bases spanning the gap. Germline V gene sequence: CDR1 MNHEY, CDR2 SMNVEV (reference sequence). The CDR3 bases are TGTGCCAGCAGCTCCCCCCCCGGGGAGCTGTTTTTT. It encodes CASSSPPGELFF.

The table lists this clonotype with many counts. J is TRBJ2-7 and V is TRBV29-1, with 12 bases lining up with TRBD2. J was trimmed by 0 bases and V by 4 bases; bases with no gene match: 1. This CDR3 has 14 amino acids. The V gene's germline CDR1 is SQVTM and CDR2 ANQGSEA. This chain's CDR3 is CSVGLAGVSYEQYF. Written as DNA, the CDR3 is TGCAGCGTTGGACTAGCGGGAGTCTCCTACGAGCAGTACTTC.

This clonotype was counted ten times or more. This sequence joins TRBV28 and TRBJ1-5; TRBD1 agrees at 8 bases. Germline V lookup: CDR1 MDHEN, CDR2 SYDVKM. The CDR3 has 15 amino acids. Unmatched junction bases numbered 1, after V lost 2 bases and J lost 1 base. CDR3 sequence (DNA): TGTGCCAGCAGTTTACAGGGGGCGAGCAATCAGCCCCAGCATTTT. Protein: CASSLQGASNQPQHF.

This clonotype was seen many times. The V gene is TRBV3-1, the J gene TRBJ2-5; D unresolved. Germline V lookup: CDR1 LGHDT, CDR2 YNNKEL (reference sequence). V lost 1 base and J 5 bases, leaving 14 bases between the germline ends. This CDR3 is built from 15 residues. The CDR3 sequence: CASSQVGPGRETQYF. CDR3 nucleotides: TGTGCCAGCAGCCAAGTAGGCCCGGGTAGGGAGACCCAGTACTTC.

In its sample, this clonotype was seen many times. This chain uses TRBV28 with TRBJ2-7; TRBD1 is a possible D gene (5 bases). Trimming removed 4 bases from V and 4 bases from J, with 14 bases in between. The CDR3 sequence is 14 residues long. Germline V gives CDR1 MDHEN, CDR2 SYDVKM. CDR3 DNA sequence: TGTGCCAGCAGTTCGGCAGGGATACAGTACGAGCAGTACTTC. Translating it yields CASSSAGIQYEQYF.